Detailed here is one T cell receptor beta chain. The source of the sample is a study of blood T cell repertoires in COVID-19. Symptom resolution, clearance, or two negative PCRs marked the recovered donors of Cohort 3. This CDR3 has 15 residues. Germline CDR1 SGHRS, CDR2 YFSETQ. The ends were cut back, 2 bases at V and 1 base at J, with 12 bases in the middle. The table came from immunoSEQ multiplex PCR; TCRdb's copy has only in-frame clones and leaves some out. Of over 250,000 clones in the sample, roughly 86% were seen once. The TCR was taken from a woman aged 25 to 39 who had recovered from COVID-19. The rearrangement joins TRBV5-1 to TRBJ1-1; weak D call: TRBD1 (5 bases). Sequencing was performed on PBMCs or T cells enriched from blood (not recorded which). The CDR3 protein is CASSFHRQGNTEAFF. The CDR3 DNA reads TGCGCCAGCAGCTTCCACAGGCAGGGGAACACTGAAGCTTTCTTT.